Listed here is a single T cell receptor beta chain. No cognate antigen has been identified for it. No much larger clonotype is one base removed from it; base qualities were not supplied. The CDR3, from cysteine to phenylalanine, totals 13 residues. The entry retains the CDR3 DNA only, 39 bases that are in frame from base 1. The germline V gene sets CDR1 to SGHAT and CDR2 to FQNNGV. Relative to germline, V is 2 bases shorter and J is 4 bases shorter, with 5 bases between their ends. This entry is derived from a study of blood T cell repertoires in COVID-19 (dated by TCRdb to about 2020). For context, the study as a whole: The collaborator samples originated in the United States, Italy and Spain and spanned the acute and convalescent phases of COVID-19. The prospective study material was composed of cDNA or gDNA derived from T cells, B-cell-depleted T cells, or PBMCs. The dataset comprised deeply sampled blood TCRbeta repertoires from subjects exposed to, actively infected with, or recovered from COVID-19. The repertoires were released in a freely available public database intended as a resource for research on the immune response to SARS-CoV-2. Samples were obtained from the ongoing ImmuneRACE study (first 160 participants) and from about 1,300 subjects provided by 6 global collaborators. Sample metadata almost always included a de-identified subject ID, COVID-19 status, age in years and sex. Where available, HLA class I and class II types were taken from metadata supplied by the sample provider and were not determined by assay-based typing. Study-wide findings and limitations: How much clinical and demographic metadata was included differed by source and by participant, and the metadata was provided uncurated.

TCRbeta CDR3 regions were amplified from genomic DNA by means of the immunoSEQ Assay, a bias-controlled multiplex PCR. Per the source publication's procedure: The number of nucleated cells in each sample was estimated from the amplification of reference gene primers within the assay. Sequence reads were collapsed and filtered to measure the absolute abundance of every unique TCRbeta CDR3 rearrangement. For each sample, productive Simpson clonality was calculated by taking the square root of Simpson's diversity index across productive rearrangements. Imported from immuneACCESS, the table was reduced by TCRdb to in-frame sequences with V and J called. These copies leave out some clones; in studies compared against another copy, an unresolved V gene accounts for under half, and the cause of the remainder is not known. The V and J calls and clone size come from that table; D and trimming were worked out from the DNA. The sample yields approximately 300,000 clones; roughly 90% were counted once. Roughly 3.9% of the sample rests with the top ten.

In the prospective study, participants were about 18 to 90 years old, resided in 24 geographic areas of the United States, and were enrolled through a virtual design. Cohort assignment in the prospective study relied on participant-reported clinical history from a screening survey and a study questionnaire. Exposed participants had been in contact with someone with a PCR-confirmed or clinician-diagnosed COVID-19 case within 2 weeks of study entry. In the prospective study, mobile phlebotomists collected whole blood, serum and a nasopharyngeal or oropharyngeal swab from each participant. Prospective study participants could optionally give additional blood draws and questionnaires over an approximately two-month period. Blood samples from the prospective study were shipped frozen or at room temperature prior to DNA extraction.

The sequence derives from a woman under 40 who had been exposed to COVID-19. The sample was PBMCs or T cells enriched from blood (not recorded which). The rearrangement combines TRBV11-2 with TRBJ2-2; no D gene can be assigned with confidence. The CDR3 here reads CASSLQSTGELFF. The nucleotide sequence reads as follows: TGTGCCAGCAGCTTACAGTCCACCGGGGAGCTGTTTTTT.